One and the same sample provided the 10 T cell receptor beta chains below, sequenced in a study of blood T cell repertoires in COVID-19. Libraries were prepared by immunoSEQ multiplex PCR; TCRdb keeps only in-frame clonotypes and omits some of them. The profile covers 200,000 to 250,000 clones, with 84% appearing a single time and 1.8% taken by the ten largest. The source material was PBMCs or T cells enriched from blood (not recorded which). The receptor set was obtained from a man between 60 and 75 years old who had recovered from COVID-19.

The chain uses TRBV6-5 and TRBJ1-6; 8 bases are shared with TRBD1. CDR3 length: 15 amino acids. Germline trimming cut 7 bases from V and 9 bases from J; bases unmatched to any gene: 11. Germline V CDR1 and CDR2: MNHEY, SVGAGI. The CDR3 here is CASKPRQGRSSPLHF. CDR3 coding DNA: TGTGCCAGCAAGCCCAGACAGGGGAGGTCTTCACCCCTCCACTTT.

The chain couples TRBV27 to TRBJ1-5, with a possible D match to TRBD1 (6 bases). Deletions cut 10 bases from V and 7 bases from J, with 23 bases between. The CDR3 extends over 15 amino acids. CDR1 is MNHEY, CDR2 SMNVEV, per germline (reference sequence). CDR3 loop: CATRGPGGGEQPQHF. As DNA, the CDR3 is TGTGCCACCAGGGGACCGGGGGGGGGCGAGCAGCCCCAGCATTTT.

Here the CDR3 DNA reads TGTGCCAGCAGCCAAGCCGTCTACGGGACAGGCGATGAAAAACTGTTTTTT. It codes for CASSQAVYGTGDEKLFF. The V call is TRBV4-2, the J call TRBJ1-4; 8 bases map to TRBD1. The trim removed 1 base at V and 6 bases at J, leaving 10 bases unmatched. The CDR3 spans 17 residues. In germline, CDR1 is LGHNA, CDR2 YNFKEQ.

V and J are TRBV4-3 and TRBJ2-5; D is perhaps TRBD2 (5 bases). CDR1 is LGHNA and CDR2 is YSLEER in the germline V gene. The germline V and J ends were trimmed by 4 bases and 4 bases, with 16 bases remaining between them. The CDR3 is 15 residues long. In DNA form, the CDR3 reads TGCGCCAGCAGCCGCGCCGGGCCTGGAGGAGAGACCCAGTACTTC. As protein: CASSRAGPGGETQYF.

The V call is TRBV6-2 or TRBV6-3, the J call TRBJ1-2, with no clear D. There are 14 residues in the CDR3. Germline-derived CDR1 and CDR2 are MNHEY and SVGEGT. Trimming left V 2 bases short and J 4 bases short, with 11 bases between. The CDR3 reads CASSYSLGAYGYTF. CDR3 nucleotides: TGTGCCAGCAGTTACAGTCTGGGAGCCTATGGCTACACCTTC.

The J gene is TRBJ1-4, the V gene TRBV5-1; D not resolved. CDR1 and CDR2 from the germline V gene are SGHRS and YFSETQ. Trimming cost V 3 bases and J 7 bases, with 19 bases left between them. The CDR3 covers 16 residues. The CDR3: CASSSMDGDVGEKLFF. As DNA, the CDR3 is TGCGCCAGCAGCTCCATGGACGGGGATGTAGGTGAAAAACTGTTTTTT.

This clone was seen just once. The CDR3 loop is CASSLLDSSTGNTIYF. CDR3 in DNA: TGCGCCAGCAGCTTACTGGACAGCTCTACTGGAAACACCATATATTTT. The chain employs TRBV5-1 and TRBJ1-3, with D possibly being TRBD1 (6 bases). The V end was cut by 2 bases, the J end by 2 bases, with 14 bases between. The CDR3 loop spans 16 amino acids. The germline V gene encodes CDR1 SGHRS and CDR2 YFSETQ.

The rearrangement links TRBV6-2 or TRBV6-3 to TRBJ2-1; TRBD2 aligns across 8 bases. Germline loops: CDR1 MNHEY, CDR2 SVGEGT. The CDR3 totals 15 residues. Trimming at V came to 2 bases and at J to 2 bases, leaving 2 bases not matched to a gene. The CDR3 bases are TGTGCCAGCAGTTACCTAGCGGGTGCCTACAATGAGCAGTTCTTC. Residues: CASSYLAGAYNEQFF.

This chain joins TRBV7-8 and TRBJ2-1; 9 positions agree with TRBD1. CDR1 and CDR2 from the germline V gene are SGHVS and FQNEAQ. The CDR3 is 12 residues long. The J segment lost 12 bases and the V segment lost 5 bases, leaving 5 bases of the junction unmatched. The CDR3 sequence: CASSPADRGQFF. The CDR3, as DNA: TGTGCCAGCAGCCCGGCGGACAGGGGGCAGTTCTTC.

This clone has only a few counts. This chain connects TRBV12-3 or TRBV12-4 to TRBJ1-5; the D gene is possibly TRBD1 (6 bases). This CDR3 contains 13 residues. V was shortened by 4 bases and J by 6 bases, with 10 bases between the two germline ends. In nucleotides, the CDR3 is TGTGCCAGCAGTTACCAGGGGAGTCAGCCCCAGCATTTT. It translates to CASSYQGSQPQHF.